The 29 T cell receptor beta chains listed next were all sequenced from one sample in a study of cytomegalovirus exposure and HLA in healthy donors. PCR employed 60 Vbeta and 13 Jbeta primers. The assay was immunoSEQ multiplex PCR, and TCRdb's table has in-frame clones only and misses some. The repertoire holds under 150,000 clones, with over 65% as singletons. The sequenced material came from PBMCs. The receptors were gathered from a woman aged 40-49 years in good health and CMV-seropositive.

The V call is TRBV19, the J call TRBJ1-2; TRBD1 aligns across 8 bases. This CDR3 spans 14 amino acids. The germline CDR1 and CDR2 sequences are LNHDA and SQIVND (reference sequence). The ends lost 6 bases at V and 6 bases at J; junction bases unmatched: 9. As DNA, the CDR3 is TGTGCCAGTAGCACCCGGACAGGGAGGAATGGCTACACCTTC. Translating gives CASSTRTGRNGYTF.

This clone was observed once. The V and J genes are TRBV5-1 and TRBJ2-3; D is uncertain. The V gene lost 2 bases and the J gene lost 2 bases, with 9 bases spanning the gap. This CDR3 has 14 amino acids. CDR1 is SGHRS, CDR2 YFSETQ, per germline. CDR3 DNA: TGCGCCAGCAGCTTAAACTACATCACAGATACGCAGTATTTT. Translation gives CASSLNYITDTQYF.

The rearrangement uses TRBV9 and TRBJ2-4, with TRBD2 matching over 9 bases. This CDR3 is 14 amino acids long. The junction had 2 bases not matched to a gene; V was cut back by 0 bases and J by 7 bases. The V gene's germline CDR1 is SGDLS and CDR2 YYNGEE. CDR3 sequence: CASSVGSGRNIQYF. In DNA form, the CDR3 reads TGTGCCAGCAGCGTAGGAAGCGGGAGGAACATTCAGTACTTC.

In DNA form, the CDR3 reads TGTGCCAGCAGTTACCTAGGGGGAGATACGCAGTATTTT. Its translation is CASSYLGGDTQYF. J is TRBJ2-3 and V is TRBV7-9; possible D gene TRBD1, 6 bases. In germline, CDR1 is SEHNR, CDR2 FQNEAQ (reference sequence). The CDR3 sequence is 13 residues long. Trimming left V 6 bases short and J 5 bases short, with 12 bases between. Supplemented by reference TRBV7-9 and TRBJ2-3, the full variable domain reads DTGVSQNPRHKITKRGQNVTFRCDPISEHNRLYWYRQTLGQGPEFLTYFQNEAQLEKSRLLSDRFSAERPKGSFSTLEIQRTEQGDSAMYLCASSYLGGDTQYFGPGTRLTVL.

This chain connects TRBV5-1 to TRBJ2-7; 8 bases line up with TRBD1. V was pared by 0 bases and J by 9 bases, with 8 bases of the junction left unmatched. The CDR3 is 14 residues long. Germline loops: CDR1 SGHRS, CDR2 YFSETQ. CDR3 residues: CASSLEGRGLVQYF. CDR3 nucleotide sequence: TGCGCCAGCAGCTTGGAAGGCAGGGGGCTTGTGCAGTACTTC.

The chain recombines TRBV4-1 with TRBJ2-5, with a weak D call TRBD1 (5 bases). CDR3 length: 15 residues. Trimming removed 0 bases from V and 4 bases from J, with 12 bases in between. Germline V gives CDR1 MGHRA, CDR2 YSYEKL. The CDR3 DNA follows: TGCGCCAGCAGCCAAGATTCGCAGGGAACAGAGACCCAGTACTTC. It yields the protein CASSQDSQGTETQYF.

For the CDR3, the DNA is TGTGCCAGCAGCTTAGGGGGCCCCAGCACAGATACGCAGTATTTT. Translating gives CASSLGGPSTDTQYF. This sequence joins TRBV11-3 and TRBJ2-3; D is perhaps TRBD1 (5 bases). Germline loops: CDR1 SGHNT, CDR2 YENEEA. With 1 base removed from V and 0 bases from J, the gap between germline ends came to 8 bases. There are 15 residues in the CDR3.

This chain uses TRBV7-9 with TRBJ1-5; the match to TRBD1 covers 8 bases. Per germline, CDR1 SEHNR and CDR2 FQNEAQ (reference sequence). V gave up 5 bases and J gave up 2 bases; unmatched junction bases: 5. This CDR3 is built from 15 residues. The CDR3 protein is CASSLDRAGNQPQHF. CDR3 in DNA: TGTGCCAGCAGCCTGGACAGGGCGGGCAATCAGCCCCAGCATTTT.

The V call is TRBV11-3, the J call TRBJ1-3, with TRBD1 as a possible D gene (5 bases). The V and J ends lost 6 bases and 2 bases respectively, with 8 bases between them. The length of the CDR3 is 13 residues. Germline CDR1 is SGHNT and CDR2 is YENEEA. The DNA of the CDR3 is TGTGCCAGCAGTACAGGAGCTGGAAACACCATATATTTT. Its translation: CASSTGAGNTIYF.

This chain links TRBV2 with TRBJ2-5, with 13 nucleotides matching TRBD2. The CDR3 contains 15 residues. J lost 4 bases, V lost 3 bases, and 2 bases had no gene match. Germline V gives CDR1 SNHLY, CDR2 FYNNEI. The DNA for the CDR3 is TGTGCCAGCAGTGAGACTAGCGGGGGGAGAGAGACCCAGTACTTC. Protein: CASSETSGGRETQYF.

This clone is medium-sized within its sample. The chain combines TRBV4-3 with TRBJ2-7; 8 bases are shared with TRBD1. Germline V gene lookup returns CDR1 LGHNA and CDR2 YSLEER. The CDR3 runs to 16 residues. The V gene end was trimmed by 0 bases and the J gene end by 3 bases; junction bases not matched to a gene: 7. The CDR3 loop reads CASSQDPAGGLYEQYF. The CDR3 nucleotides read TGCGCCAGCAGCCAAGATCCGGCAGGGGGCCTCTACGAGCAGTACTTC.

The gene calls are TRBV5-4 and TRBJ1-5; D is undetermined. The ends were cut back, 0 bases at V and 3 bases at J, with 4 bases in the middle. Germline V gives CDR1 SGHNT, CDR2 YYREEE (reference sequence). The CDR3 runs to 13 residues. The CDR3 loop is CASSLDNNQPQHF. The CDR3 DNA follows: TGTGCCAGCAGCTTGGACAACAATCAGCCCCAGCATTTT.

The rearrangement joins TRBV6-5 to TRBJ1-2; D possibly corresponds to TRBD1 (5 bases). The CDR3 has 14 residues. Trimming shortened V by 2 bases and J by 4 bases, and 11 bases separated the two germline ends. The germline CDR1 and CDR2 sequences are MNHEY and SVGAGI. CDR3 residues: CASSYPGQPYGYTF. The CDR3 nucleotides read TGTGCCAGCAGTTACCCTGGACAACCCTATGGCTACACCTTC.

This clone came up a few times. The rearrangement uses TRBV6-5 and TRBJ1-2; no clear D. Trimming pared 6 bases from V and 4 bases from J, leaving 12 bases between. Germline loops: CDR1 MNHEY, CDR2 SVGAGI. This CDR3 region has 13 residues. The CDR3 loop reads CASSLSQLYGYTF. CDR3 bases: TGTGCCAGCAGCCTTAGTCAACTCTATGGCTACACCTTC.

The DNA of the CDR3 is TGTGCCAGCAGTTTATTAACGGAGCAGCCCCAGCATTTT. Translating gives CASSLLTEQPQHF. V is TRBV28 and J is TRBJ1-5, with unresolved D. The ends were cut back, 1 base at V and 7 bases at J, with 8 bases in the middle. Germline V gene lookup returns CDR1 MDHEN and CDR2 SYDVKM. The CDR3 spans 13 residues.

The rearrangement links TRBV5-1 to TRBJ1-3; TRBD1 matches 8 bases. The CDR3 sequence is 14 residues long. J gave up 4 bases and V 4 bases, and 4 bases lay outside the gene matches. Germline values: CDR1 SGHRS, CDR2 YFSETQ. CDR3 protein: CASSHGQGGNTIYF. Here the CDR3 DNA reads TGCGCCAGCAGCCACGGACAGGGCGGAAACACCATATATTTT.

The chain employs TRBV5-4 and TRBJ1-1; a possible D gene is TRBD1 (6 bases). CDR3 length: 16 amino acids. With 4 bases removed from V and 3 bases from J, the gap between germline ends came to 19 bases. Germline V lookup: CDR1 SGHNT, CDR2 YYREEE (reference sequence). The CDR3 coding sequence is TGTGCCAGCAGCGGGACATTTACCTGGGGGTACACTGAAGCTTTCTTT. Encoded protein: CASSGTFTWGYTEAFF.

In this sample, this clone turned up a few times. This chain joins TRBV4-3 and TRBJ2-1; 11 nucleotides match TRBD2. This CDR3 is built from 18 residues. CDR1 LGHNA and CDR2 YSLEER come from the germline V gene. Trimming removed 3 bases from V and 4 bases from J; junction bases left unmatched: 11. This CDR3 is CASSQAPGVAGGYNEQFF. The CDR3 coding sequence is TGCGCCAGCAGCCAGGCCCCGGGGGTAGCGGGGGGGTACAATGAGCAGTTCTTC.

The V gene is TRBV5-6, the J gene TRBJ2-4; D ambiguous. V gave up 0 bases and J gave up 0 bases, with 7 bases separating them. The CDR3 has 15 amino acids. CDR1 SGHDT and CDR2 YYEEEE come from the germline V gene. The CDR3 here is CASSLERLAKNIQYF. Here the CDR3 DNA reads TGTGCCAGCAGCTTGGAAAGACTAGCCAAAAACATTCAGTACTTC.

This clone was detected once. The chain joins TRBV7-9 to TRBJ1-4; 9 nucleotides line up with TRBD1. Germline V gene lookup returns CDR1 SEHNR and CDR2 FQNEAQ (reference sequence). The CDR3 is 15 amino acids. J gave up 8 bases and V 5 bases, and 9 bases lay outside the gene matches. The CDR3 sequence is CASSPLTGGTEKLFF. In DNA, the CDR3 is TGTGCCAGCAGCCCCTTGACAGGGGGGACCGAAAAACTGTTTTTT.

This rearrangement joins TRBV2 to TRBJ1-1, with TRBD1 matching 8 bases. The CDR3 loop spans 15 amino acids. Germline V gives CDR1 SNHLY, CDR2 FYNNEI. V trimming: 5 bases; J trimming: 0 bases; junction bases outside the gene matches: 5. CDR3 DNA: TGTGCCAGCAGTTCGCAGGGGGCTGTGAACACTGAAGCTTTCTTT. Protein: CASSSQGAVNTEAFF.

The chain employs TRBV5-1 and TRBJ2-7; tentatively, D is TRBD1 (6 bases). CDR3 length equals 16 residues. Trimming shortened V by 0 bases and J by 2 bases, and 15 bases separated the two germline ends. CDR1 SGHRS and CDR2 YFSETQ come from the germline V gene. As DNA, the CDR3 is TGCGCCAGCAGCTTGGTGTCTGGGACATTCACCTACGAGCAGTACTTC. It yields the protein CASSLVSGTFTYEQYF. Full variable domain (outside the CDR3, taken from reference TRBV5-1 and TRBJ2-7): KAGVTQTPRYLIKTRGQQVTLSCSPISGHRSVSWYQQTPGQGLQFLFEYFSETQRNKGNFPGRFSGRQFSNSRSEMNVSTLELGDSALYLCASSLVSGTFTYEQYFGPGTRLTVT.

The chain uses TRBV5-1 and TRBJ2-5; TRBD1 is a possible D gene (6 bases). The length of the CDR3 is 13 residues. The germline V and J ends were trimmed by 1 base and 5 bases, with 9 bases remaining between them. Germline V gene sequence: CDR1 SGHRS, CDR2 YFSETQ. The CDR3 loop is CASSLLRGETQYF. In DNA, the CDR3 is TGCGCCAGCAGCTTGTTGAGGGGGGAGACCCAGTACTTC.

V is TRBV5-6 and J is TRBJ2-7; 9 bases are a match to TRBD2. The J segment lost 2 bases and the V segment lost 3 bases, leaving 3 bases of the junction unmatched. The CDR3 loop spans 14 amino acids. Per the germline V gene, CDR1 is SGHDT and CDR2 is YYEEEE. The CDR3 DNA reads TGTGCCAGCAGCTGGACTAGCGTAGCCTACGAGCAGTACTTC. As protein: CASSWTSVAYEQYF.

This sequence joins TRBV18 and TRBJ1-2, with D perhaps TRBD1 (5 bases). Germline V CDR1 and CDR2: KGHSH, LQKENI. The CDR3 spans 13 residues. Between the trimmed V and J ends, which lost 6 bases and 6 bases, there was a span of 14 bases. The CDR3 protein is CASSPGGADGYTF. The CDR3 DNA reads as TGTGCCAGCTCCCCCGGAGGGGCAGATGGCTACACCTTC.

On this clone: The junction departs from germline at one end; a sequencing error may be responsible. This chain uses TRBV7-9 with TRBJ1-5, with 7 positions matching TRBD1. Germline-derived CDR1 and CDR2 are SEHNR and FQNEAQ (reference sequence). The CDR3 sequence is 17 residues long. The CDR3 nucleotides read TGTTCCAGCAGCTTAGCGCAAGGGGGCGCGGGCAATCAGCCCCAGCATTTT. Translating gives CSSSLAQGGAGNQPQHF.

The chain has TRBV5-6 and TRBJ1-5; D gene unclear. Trimming pared 2 bases from V and 6 bases from J, leaving 9 bases between. The CDR3 is 13 residues long. Per germline, CDR1 SGHDT and CDR2 YYEEEE. For the CDR3, the DNA is TGTGCCAGCAGCTTCGCGTTTAGTCAGCCCCAGCATTTT. Amino acid sequence: CASSFAFSQPQHF.

J is TRBJ1-1 and V is TRBV7-3; D gene ambiguous. CDR3 size: 15 residues. With 10 bases removed from V and 1 base from J, the gap between germline ends came to 19 bases. The germline V gene encodes CDR1 SGHTA and CDR2 FQGTGA. The CDR3 coding sequence is TGTGCCAACGAACCTACCACGGTATCGAACACTGAAGCTTTCTTT. Translated, it gives CANEPTTVSNTEAFF.

V gene TRBV12-5 combines with J gene TRBJ1-5; D is possibly TRBD1 (5 bases). CDR3 length: 13 residues. Trimming pared 6 bases from V and 4 bases from J, leaving 10 bases between. Germline assignment: CDR1 LGHNT and CDR2 FRNRAP. The CDR3 loop is CASGRQTNQPQHF. The CDR3 bases are TGTGCTAGTGGCCGACAGACTAATCAGCCCCAGCATTTT.